This TCR beta chain was sequenced in a study of cytomegalovirus exposure and HLA in healthy donors. Study-wide results and caveats: Later genetic work tied a missense DCLRE1C variant to beta-chain V and J trimming. The authors considered a cluster of highly shared sequence variants likely to be a sequencing artifact. Investigators reported 150 to 200 TCR beta chains as tied to cytomegalovirus.

Of note for this clone: The target antigen is unknown. At one boundary the junction diverges from the germline segment, which might be a read error.

It was with 60 Vbeta and 13 Jbeta primers that the PCR ran. Per the study methods: A later analysis counted around 80 million unique TCR beta chains, about 10 million shared. TCRdb keeps only in-frame clones here, not all; method: immunoSEQ multiplex PCR. The DNA gave D and trimming, while V, J and clone size come from that table. The data contain 150,000 to 200,000 clones, 76% of them singletons. The germline V gene encodes CDR1 SEHNR and CDR2 FQNEAQ (reference sequence). This CDR3 has 15 residues. This clonotype originated in a man between 18 and 35 years old in good health and CMV-seronegative. The chain recombines TRBV7-9 with TRBJ1-1, with TRBD1 matching 7 bases. Sequencing input: PBMCs. The CDR3 here is CSSSRGTGMNTEAFF. The CDR3 DNA sequence: TGTTCCAGCAGCAGGGGGACGGGAATGAACACTGAAGCTTTCTTT.